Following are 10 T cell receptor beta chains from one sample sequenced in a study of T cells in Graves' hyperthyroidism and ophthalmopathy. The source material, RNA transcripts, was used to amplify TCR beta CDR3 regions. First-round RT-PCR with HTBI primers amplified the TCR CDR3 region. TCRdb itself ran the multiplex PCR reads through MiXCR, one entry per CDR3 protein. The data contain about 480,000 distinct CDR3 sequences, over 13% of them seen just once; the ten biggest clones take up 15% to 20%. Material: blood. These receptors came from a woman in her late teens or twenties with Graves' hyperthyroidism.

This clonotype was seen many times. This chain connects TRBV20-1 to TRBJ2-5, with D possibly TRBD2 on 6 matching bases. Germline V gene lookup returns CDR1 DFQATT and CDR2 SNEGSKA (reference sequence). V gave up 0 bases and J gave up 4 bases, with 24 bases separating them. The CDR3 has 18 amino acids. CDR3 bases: TGCAGTGCTAGAGATCTTACCGCTCGGGACTCGAGTAGAGAGACCCAGTACTTC. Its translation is CSARDLTARDSSRETQYF.

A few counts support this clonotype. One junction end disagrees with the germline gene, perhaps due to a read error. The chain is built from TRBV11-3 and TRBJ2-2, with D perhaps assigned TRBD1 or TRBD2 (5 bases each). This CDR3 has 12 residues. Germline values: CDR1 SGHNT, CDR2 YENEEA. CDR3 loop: CATRRGTGELSF. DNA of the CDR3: TGTGCCACACGTAGGGGTACCGGGGAGCTGTCTTTT.

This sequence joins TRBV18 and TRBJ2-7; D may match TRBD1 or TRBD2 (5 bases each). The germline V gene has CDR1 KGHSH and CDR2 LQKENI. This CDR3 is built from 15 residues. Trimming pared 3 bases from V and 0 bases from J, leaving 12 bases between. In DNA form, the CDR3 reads TGTGCCAGCTCACCGGTTGGGGGTCGCTCCTACGAGCAGTACTTC. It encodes CASSPVGGRSYEQYF.

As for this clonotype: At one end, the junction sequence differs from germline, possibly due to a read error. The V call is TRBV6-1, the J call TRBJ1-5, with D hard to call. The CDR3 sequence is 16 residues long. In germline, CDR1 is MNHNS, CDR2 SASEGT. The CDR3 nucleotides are TGTGCCAGCAGCGAAGCTGAGGGCGAGGGCAATCAGCCCCAGCATTTT. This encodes CASSEAEGEGNQPQHF.

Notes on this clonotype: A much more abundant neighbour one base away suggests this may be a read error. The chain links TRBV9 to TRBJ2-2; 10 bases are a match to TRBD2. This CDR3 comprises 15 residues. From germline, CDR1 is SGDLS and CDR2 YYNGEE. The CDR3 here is CASTKREGYTGELSF. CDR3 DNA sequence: TGTGCCAGCACCAAGCGGGAGGGCTACACCGGGGAGCTGTCTTTT.

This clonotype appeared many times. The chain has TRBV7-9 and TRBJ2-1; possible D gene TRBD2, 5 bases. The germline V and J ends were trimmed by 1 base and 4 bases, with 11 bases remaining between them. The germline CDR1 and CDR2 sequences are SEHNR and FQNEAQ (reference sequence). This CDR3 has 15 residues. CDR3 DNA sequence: TGTGCCAGCAGCTTAGGTAGCGCCATATACAATGAGCAGTTCTTC. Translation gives CASSLGSAIYNEQFF.

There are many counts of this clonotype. This CDR3 is CASSLDRGRTNTGELFF. DNA for the CDR3: TGCGCCAGCAGCTTGGACAGGGGGAGGACGAACACCGGGGAGCTGTTTTTT. The chain combines TRBV5-1 with TRBJ2-2; 8 nucleotides agree with TRBD1. There are 17 residues in the CDR3. Germline V gene sequence: CDR1 SGHRS, CDR2 YFSETQ. J was trimmed by 0 bases and V by 0 bases; bases with no gene match: 4.

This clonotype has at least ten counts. The chain's CDR3 is CASSVVGRGGVRQNEQFF. The DNA for the CDR3 is TGTGCCAGCAGCGTAGTGGGTAGAGGAGGAGTCCGTCAGAATGAGCAGTTCTTC. The chain carries TRBV9 and TRBJ2-1, with D possibly being TRBD2 (5 bases). With 0 bases removed from V and 7 bases from J, the gap between germline ends came to 23 bases. In germline, CDR1 is SGDLS, CDR2 YYNGEE. The CDR3 has 18 residues. Complete variable domain (other parts from reference TRBV9 and TRBJ2-1): DSGVTQTPKHLITATGQRVTLRCSPRSGDLSVYWYQQSLDQGLQFLIQYYNGEERAKGNILERFSAQQFPDLHSELNLSSLELGDSALYFCASSVVGRGGVRQNEQFFGPGTRLTVL.

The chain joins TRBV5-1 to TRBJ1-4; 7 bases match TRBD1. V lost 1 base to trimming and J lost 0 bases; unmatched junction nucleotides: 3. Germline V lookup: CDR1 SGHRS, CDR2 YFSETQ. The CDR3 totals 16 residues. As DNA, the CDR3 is TGCGCCAGCAGCTTGTCCCAGGGGGCAACTAATGAAAAACTGTTTTTT. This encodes CASSLSQGATNEKLFF.

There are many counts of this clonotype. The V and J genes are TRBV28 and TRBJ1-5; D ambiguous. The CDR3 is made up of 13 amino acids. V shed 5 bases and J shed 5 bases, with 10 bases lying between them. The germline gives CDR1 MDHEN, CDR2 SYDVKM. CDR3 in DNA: TGTGCCAGCAGTGCCACTGGGCATCAGCCCCAGCATTTT. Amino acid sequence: CASSATGHQPQHF.